A single T cell receptor beta chain is shown here with its context. Profiling relied on immunoSEQ multiplex PCR, and the TCRdb table lists in-frame clones only, not all of them. The sample consists of 35,000 to 55,000 clones, roughly three quarters of them appearing once. This entry comes from a study of control samples from healthy donors and cancer patients. The TCR comes from a male donor with melanoma. The specimen sequenced was formalin-fixed, paraffin-embedded tissue.

CDR3 DNA: TGCAGCGTGGCCGGGACTAGTTACACCGGGGAGCTGTTTTTT. This gives the protein CSVAGTSYTGELFF. The rearrangement joins TRBV29-1 to TRBJ2-2; 8 bases line up with TRBD2. Looked up from germline, CDR1 is SQVTM and CDR2 is ANQGSEA. J lost 3 bases, V lost 6 bases, and 6 bases had no gene match. CDR3 size: 14 residues.